These 32 T cell receptor beta chains share one sample of origin, sequenced in a study of T cell changes during pregnancy in multiple sclerosis. TCRdb's table, derived via immunoSEQ multiplex PCR, lists solely in-frame clones and lacks some. The sample consists of around 53,000 clones, around 92% of them appearing once. The sequencing here drew on CD4+ T cells from peripheral blood mononuclear cells, taken after pregnancy. Every receptor here comes from a female donor with multiple sclerosis, enrolled in a pregnancy study.

The chain links TRBV11-2 to TRBJ1-4; D is perhaps TRBD1 (6 bases). The germline V gene has CDR1 SGHAT and CDR2 FQNNGV. The V end lost 7 bases, the J end lost 11 bases, and 20 bases lay between the germline ends. CDR3 length equals 14 residues. CDR3 residues: CASTSTGGAVKLFF. CDR3 nucleotide sequence: TGTGCCAGCACCTCCACGGGGGGGGCCGTTAAACTGTTTTTT.

CDR3 in DNA: TGTGCCAGCAGCTTGCAGGGTCCTGACAGGGATAATGAAAAACTGTTTTTT. Encoded protein: CASSLQGPDRDNEKLFF. This chain uses TRBV7-9 with TRBJ1-4; 7 bases match TRBD1. V was pared by 3 bases and J by 4 bases, with 11 bases of the junction left unmatched. The CDR3 loop spans 17 amino acids. CDR1 and CDR2 (germline): SEHNR, FQNEAQ (reference sequence). Together with reference TRBV7-9 and TRBJ1-4, the CDR3 gives the full variable domain: DTGVSQNPRHKITKRGQNVTFRCDPISEHNRLYWYRQTLGQGPEFLTYFQNEAQLEKSRLLSDRFSAERPKGSFSTLEIQRTEQGDSAMYLCASSLQGPDRDNEKLFFGSGTQLSVL.

The rearrangement joins TRBV30 to TRBJ2-7; no clear D. The CDR3 is 13 residues long. Germline CDR1 and CDR2: GTSNPN and SVGIG (reference sequence). Trimming left V 0 bases short and J 4 bases short, with 10 bases between. The CDR3 reads CAWSVPPGYEQYF. The CDR3 coding sequence is TGTGCCTGGAGTGTTCCCCCCGGTTACGAGCAGTACTTC.

The chain combines TRBV5-1 with TRBJ2-1, with D possibly being TRBD1 (8 bases). Between the trimmed V and J ends, which lost 1 base and 7 bases, there was a span of 12 bases. The CDR3 consists of 14 residues. The germline CDR1 and CDR2 sequences are SGHRS and YFSETQ. The CDR3 DNA sequence: TGCGCCAGCAGCTTGTTACAGGGGGGGAATGAGCAGTTCTTC. As protein: CASSLLQGGNEQFF.

The chain carries TRBV19 and TRBJ2-3; the D gene is possibly TRBD2 (5 bases). This CDR3 is 12 amino acids long. CDR1 and CDR2 from the germline V gene are LNHDA and SQIVND (reference sequence). Trimming took off 5 bases at V and 5 bases at J, with 8 bases between the two ends. For the CDR3, the DNA is TGTGCCAGTAGTCGGGGTGTAGATACGCAGTATTTT. It specifies CASSRGVDTQYF.

This clone was recorded a few times. This sequence joins TRBV29-1 and TRBJ2-5; no firm D call. Germline V lookup: CDR1 SQVTM, CDR2 ANQGSEA. This CDR3 is built from 10 residues. The CDR3 sequence: CSTREETQYF. The DNA for the CDR3 is TGCTCCACCCGCGAAGAGACCCAGTACTTC. The whole variable domain, filled in from reference TRBV29-1 and TRBJ2-5, reads SAVISQKPSRDICQRGTSLTIQCQVDSQVTMMFWYRQQPGQSLTLIATANQGSEATYESGFVIDKFPISRPNLTFSTLTVSNMSPEDSSIYLCSTREETQYFGPGTRLLVL.

The chain has TRBV7-9 and TRBJ2-7; D might be TRBD2 (5 bases). CDR3 length equals 14 residues. The V gene's germline CDR1 is SEHNR and CDR2 FQNEAQ (reference sequence). V shed 0 bases and J shed 0 bases, with 6 bases lying between them. The CDR3 DNA reads as TGTGCCAGCAGCTTAGCAGGGAGCTCCTACGAGCAGTACTTC. Protein product: CASSLAGSSYEQYF. Full variable domain (outside the CDR3, taken from reference TRBV7-9 and TRBJ2-7): DTGVSQNPRHKITKRGQNVTFRCDPISEHNRLYWYRQTLGQGPEFLTYFQNEAQLEKSRLLSDRFSAERPKGSFSTLEIQRTEQGDSAMYLCASSLAGSSYEQYFGPGTRLTVT.

Concerning this clone itself: At one of its ends the junction is not consistent with the germline gene, which may arise from a read error. This rearrangement joins TRBV7-7 to TRBJ2-2, with 8 bases fitting TRBD2. Germline CDR1 SSHAT, CDR2 FNYEAQ (reference sequence). The CDR3 contains 16 residues. CDR3 loop: CASSGRGGPNTGELFF. The CDR3 DNA follows: TGTGCTAGCAGCGGACGCGGGGGGCCGAACACCGGGGAGCTGTTTTTT.

This chain connects TRBV7-2 to TRBJ1-6; 10 bases are a match to TRBD1. CDR3 size: 16 residues. From germline, CDR1 is SGHTA and CDR2 FQGNSA. J gave up 11 bases and V 5 bases, and 12 bases lay outside the gene matches. The CDR3 protein is CASSPGTGDHGTPLHF. DNA of the CDR3: TGTGCCAGCAGCCCCGGGACAGGGGATCATGGGACACCCCTCCACTTT. The whole variable domain, filled in from reference TRBV7-2 and TRBJ1-6, reads GAGVSQSPSNKVTEKGKDVELRCDPISGHTALYWYRQSLGQGLEFLIYFQGNSAPDKSGLPSDRFSAERTGGSVSTLTIQRTQQEDSAVYLCASSPGTGDHGTPLHFGNGTRLTVT.

The chain is built from TRBV7-2 and TRBJ2-3; D may be TRBD1 (6 bases). This CDR3 is 12 amino acids long. CDR1 is SGHTA, CDR2 FQGNSA, per germline. Trimming stripped 4 bases from V and 7 bases from J, with 9 bases between. CDR3: CASSSDSYTQYF. The CDR3 nucleotides are TGTGCCAGCAGCTCGGACAGTTATACGCAGTATTTT. Full variable domain (missing parts from reference TRBV7-2 and TRBJ2-3): GAGVSQSPSNKVTEKGKDVELRCDPISGHTALYWYRQSLGQGLEFLIYFQGNSAPDKSGLPSDRFSAERTGGSVSTLTIQRTQQEDSAVYLCASSSDSYTQYFGPGTRLTVL.

This clone appeared a single time. The J gene is TRBJ2-7, the V gene TRBV5-8, with D perhaps matching TRBD2 (6 bases). The germline CDR1 and CDR2 sequences are SGHTS and YDEGEE. The CDR3 loop spans 13 amino acids. V was shortened by 4 bases and J by 3 bases, with 11 bases between the two germline ends. This chain's CDR3 is CASSAGLLYEQYF. CDR3 bases: TGTGCCAGCAGCGCGGGACTCCTCTACGAGCAGTACTTC.

This clone came up once. The J gene is TRBJ2-4, the V gene TRBV4-2; 15 bases line up with TRBD2. This CDR3 is built from 17 residues. The germline V gene has CDR1 LGHNA and CDR2 YNFKEQ. V lost 4 bases and J lost 6; bases outside the gene matches: 7. CDR3 nucleotide sequence: TGTGCCAGCAGCCTGGGGACTAGCGGGGGGCTAGGAAACATTCAGTACTTC. It translates to CASSLGTSGGLGNIQYF.

The genes are TRBV23-1 and TRBJ2-3, with a weak D call TRBD2 (5 bases). TRBV23-1 belongs to the ORF category, with a function that is uncertain. The ends were cut back, 3 bases at V and 4 bases at J, with 11 bases in the middle. The CDR3 loop spans 14 amino acids. The DNA for the CDR3 is TGCGCCAGCAGTCAGAGGGATTGGCCAGATACGCAGTATTTT. This gives the protein CASSQRDWPDTQYF.

V and J are TRBV5-4 and TRBJ1-2; 7 positions agree with TRBD1. The junction had 1 base not matched to a gene; V was cut back by 4 bases and J by 4 bases. CDR1 is SGHNT, CDR2 YYREEE, per germline (reference sequence). The CDR3 totals 12 residues. The CDR3 DNA sequence: TGTGCCAGCAGCGGGGACAGCTATGGCTACACCTTC. Amino acids: CASSGDSYGYTF.

For the CDR3, the DNA is TGTGCCATCAGTGAAGTGGGCCAGGGCCCCACAGATACGCAGTATTTT. Translated, it gives CAISEVGQGPTDTQYF. V usage is TRBV10-3 and J usage is TRBJ2-3, with D possibly being TRBD1 (5 bases). Germline lookup yields CDR1 ENHRY and CDR2 SYGVKD. V lost 3 bases to trimming and J lost 2 bases, with 15 bases between them. CDR3 length equals 16 residues.

The chain is built from TRBV7-3 and TRBJ2-3, with D perhaps matching TRBD2 (6 bases). Germline V gives CDR1 SGHTA, CDR2 FQGTGA. The V and J ends lost 5 bases and 2 bases respectively, with 11 bases between them. The CDR3 is made up of 14 amino acids. CDR3 sequence reads: CASSLGLTTDTQYF. In DNA, the CDR3 is TGTGCCAGCAGCCTGGGACTGACCACAGATACGCAGTATTTT.

This chain joins TRBV4-1 and TRBJ2-3; possibly TRBD2 for D (6 bases). Germline assignment: CDR1 MGHRA and CDR2 YSYEKL. The CDR3 is 16 amino acids. Trimming removed 0 bases from V and 4 bases from J, with 14 bases in between. The CDR3 sequence: CASSQDKGRGSDTQYF. The DNA of the CDR3 is TGCGCCAGCAGCCAAGATAAGGGCCGGGGGTCAGATACGCAGTATTTT.

This clone was picked up a small number of times. This chain links TRBV6-6 with TRBJ2-7; 8 positions agree with TRBD1. The CDR3 totals 14 residues. The junction had 6 bases not matched to a gene; V was cut back by 5 bases and J by 3 bases. Looked up from germline, CDR1 is MNHNY and CDR2 is SVGAGI (reference sequence). Here the CDR3 DNA reads TGTGCCAGCAGTCCACGGGACAGGCTCTACGAGCAGTACTTC. This codes for CASSPRDRLYEQYF.

V is TRBV5-5 and J is TRBJ2-6; 8 bases fit TRBD1. Germline CDR1 and CDR2: SGHKS and YYEKEE (reference sequence). This CDR3 has 18 amino acids. Unmatched junction bases numbered 5, after V lost 0 bases and J lost 0 bases. For the CDR3, the DNA is TGTGCCAGCAGCTTGGTAGGGGGACAGGACTCTGGGGCCAACGTCCTGACTTTC. Translating it yields CASSLVGGQDSGANVLTF.

The chain joins TRBV12-5 to TRBJ2-3, with TRBD2 identical over 8 bases. After removal of 5 bases from V and 4 bases from J, the junction contained 5 bases not matched to a gene. CDR3 length: 14 amino acids. The germline CDR1 and CDR2 sequences are LGHNT and FRNRAP. CDR3 amino acids: CASGTPGLADTQYF. Here the CDR3 DNA reads TGTGCTAGTGGTACACCGGGACTAGCAGATACGCAGTATTTT. Complete variable domain (other parts from reference TRBV12-5 and TRBJ2-3): DARVTQTPRHKVTEMGQEVTMRCQPILGHNTVFWYRQTMMQGLELLAYFRNRAPLDDSGMPKDRFSAEMPDATLATLKIQPSEPRDSAVYFCASGTPGLADTQYFGPGTRLTVL.

The chain couples TRBV10-3 to TRBJ1-5; 8 bases are a match to TRBD1. Looked up from germline, CDR1 is ENHRY and CDR2 is SYGVKD. The CDR3 is 15 amino acids. J was trimmed by 0 bases and V by 8 bases; bases with no gene match: 6. The CDR3 coding sequence is TGTGCCATCCTCTCAGGGGGCCATAGCAATCAGCCCCAGCATTTT. Amino acid sequence: CAILSGGHSNQPQHF.

The V gene is TRBV5-1, the J gene TRBJ2-3; TRBD2 matches at 9 bases. Unmatched junction bases numbered 3, after V lost 1 base and J lost 0 bases. The length of the CDR3 is 16 residues. Germline assignment: CDR1 SGHRS and CDR2 YFSETQ. For the CDR3, the DNA is TGCGCCAGCAGCTTGATCCTAGCGGGGAGCACAGATACGCAGTATTTT. Translation gives CASSLILAGSTDTQYF.

V gene TRBV9 combines with J gene TRBJ1-1; D might be TRBD1 (6 bases). The CDR3 is 17 residues long. Germline V CDR1 and CDR2: SGDLS, YYNGEE. Trimming took 0 bases from V and 0 from J, leaving 15 bases between them. CDR3 residues: CASSVGPGDRMNTEAFF. The CDR3 bases are TGTGCCAGCAGCGTAGGGCCCGGAGACAGGATGAACACTGAAGCTTTCTTT.

Here the CDR3 reads CASSLARGSTDTQYF. The DNA for the CDR3 is TGTGCCAGCAGCTTAGCTAGGGGGAGCACAGATACGCAGTATTTT. This rearrangement joins TRBV7-6 to TRBJ2-3; possibly TRBD1 for D (6 bases). Trimming took 0 bases from V and 0 from J, leaving 7 bases between them. The germline CDR1 and CDR2 sequences are SGHVS and FNYEAQ. The CDR3 has 15 residues.

The chain links TRBV6-5 to TRBJ1-2; D gene ambiguous. The ends were cut back, 2 bases at V and 6 bases at J, with 10 bases in the middle. Germline-derived CDR1 and CDR2 are MNHEY and SVGAGI. There are 13 residues in the CDR3. In nucleotides, the CDR3 is TGTGCCAGCAGTTACCTCGAATCTAATGGCTACACCTTC. Its protein product is CASSYLESNGYTF.

V is TRBV9 and J is TRBJ1-5; D not certain. Trimming cost V 4 bases and J 2 bases, with 13 bases left between them. Germline V gene lookup returns CDR1 SGDLS and CDR2 YYNGEE. The CDR3 has 15 residues. The CDR3 coding sequence is TGTGCCAGCAGCTTCAGTTGGGGAGGCAATCAGCCCCAGCATTTT. It codes for CASSFSWGGNQPQHF.

The chain links TRBV18 to TRBJ1-3; D is possibly TRBD1 (6 bases). The V end lost 4 bases, the J end lost 4 bases, and 17 bases lay between the germline ends. The CDR3 contains 16 residues. From germline, CDR1 is KGHSH and CDR2 LQKENI. CDR3: CASSLYSGTTGNTIYF. Here the CDR3 DNA reads TGTGCCAGCTCACTCTACTCCGGGACAACCGGAAACACCATATATTTT.

The V gene is TRBV5-1, the J gene TRBJ2-3, with a tentative D call TRBD1 (7 bases). In germline, CDR1 is SGHRS, CDR2 YFSETQ. The CDR3 has 17 amino acids. The V gene lost 2 bases and the J gene lost 6 bases, with 22 bases spanning the gap. The chain's CDR3 is CASSFTWRGPKGDTQYF. Here the CDR3 DNA reads TGCGCCAGCAGCTTTACTTGGAGGGGGCCCAAAGGGGATACGCAGTATTTT.

The V and J genes are TRBV9 and TRBJ2-2; D might be TRBD2 (5 bases). V lost 0 bases and J 4 bases, leaving 13 bases between the germline ends. The CDR3 has 16 residues. Germline CDR1 is SGDLS and CDR2 is YYNGEE. The CDR3 protein is CASSVAASPSTGELFF. CDR3 in DNA: TGTGCCAGCAGCGTAGCCGCTAGCCCGAGCACCGGGGAGCTGTTTTTT.

This rearrangement joins TRBV9 to TRBJ2-5; 8 nucleotides align to TRBD2. The CDR3 is 17 residues long. Germline CDR1 is SGDLS and CDR2 is YYNGEE. Trimming took 0 bases from V and 5 from J; bases not matched to a gene: 12. The CDR3 is CASSVEGLGAVGETQYF. CDR3 DNA sequence: TGTGCCAGCAGCGTAGAGGGACTAGGGGCGGTTGGGGAGACCCAGTACTTC.

This chain uses TRBV7-3 with TRBJ2-3; the D gene is possibly TRBD1 (7 bases). V lost 5 bases to trimming and J lost 1 base, with 16 bases between them. This CDR3 region has 16 residues. In germline, CDR1 is SGHTA, CDR2 FQGTGA. This chain's CDR3 is CASSRVGRGGTDTQYF. In DNA, the CDR3 is TGTGCCAGCAGCCGAGTGGGCAGGGGGGGCACAGATACGCAGTATTTT.

The chain combines TRBV19 with TRBJ1-1, with D hard to call. CDR1 and CDR2 (germline): LNHDA, SQIVND (reference sequence). The CDR3 covers 14 residues. The V gene lost 3 bases and the J gene lost 0 bases, with 8 bases spanning the gap. The CDR3 spells CASSIRQLNTEAFF. CDR3 DNA: TGTGCCAGTAGTATCCGTCAGTTGAACACTGAAGCTTTCTTT.